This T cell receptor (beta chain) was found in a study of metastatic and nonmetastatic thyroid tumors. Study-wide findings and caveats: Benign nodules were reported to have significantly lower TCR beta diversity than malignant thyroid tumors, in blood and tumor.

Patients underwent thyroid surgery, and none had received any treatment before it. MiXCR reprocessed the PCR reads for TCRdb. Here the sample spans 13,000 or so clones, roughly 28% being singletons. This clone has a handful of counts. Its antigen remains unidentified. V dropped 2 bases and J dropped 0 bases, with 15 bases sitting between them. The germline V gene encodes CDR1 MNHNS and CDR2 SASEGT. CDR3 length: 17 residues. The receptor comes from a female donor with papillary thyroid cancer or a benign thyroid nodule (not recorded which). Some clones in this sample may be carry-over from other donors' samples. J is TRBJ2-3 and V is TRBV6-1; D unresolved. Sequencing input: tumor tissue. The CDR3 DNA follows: TGTGCCAGCAGTGAACCGCCGACGGGTCCTAGCACAGATACGCAGTATTTT. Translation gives CASSEPPTGPSTDTQYF.